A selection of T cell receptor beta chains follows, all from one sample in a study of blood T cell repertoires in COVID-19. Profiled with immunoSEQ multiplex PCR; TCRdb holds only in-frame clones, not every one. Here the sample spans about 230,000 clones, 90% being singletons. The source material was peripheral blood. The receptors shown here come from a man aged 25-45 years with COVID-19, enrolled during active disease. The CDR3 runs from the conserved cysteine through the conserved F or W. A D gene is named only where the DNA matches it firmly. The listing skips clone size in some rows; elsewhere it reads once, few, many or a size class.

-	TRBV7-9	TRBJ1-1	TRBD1	TGTGCCAGCAGCTCCCAGGGACAGAAGAACACTGAAGCTTTCTTT	CASSSQGQKNTEAFF
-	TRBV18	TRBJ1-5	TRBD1	TGTGCCAGCTCACCACTAAGCGGACAGGGCTCAGGCAATCAGCCCCAGCATTTT	CASSPLSGQGSGNQPQHF
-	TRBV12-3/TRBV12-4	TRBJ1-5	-	TGTGCCAGCAGCCGACGGACACGTCAGCCCCAGCATTTT	CASSRRTRQPQHF
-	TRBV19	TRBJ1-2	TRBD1	TGTGCCAGTAGCCCGGGACAGGGAACTGGCTACACCTTC	CASSPGQGTGYTF
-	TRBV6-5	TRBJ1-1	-	TGTGCCAGCAGTTACACGGCAGGGATCAATGAAGCTTTCTTT	CASSYTAGINEAFF
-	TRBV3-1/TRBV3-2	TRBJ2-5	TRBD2	TGTGCCAGCAGCCAAGGGATAGCGGGGGGGCCGGGAGAGACCCAGTACTTC	CASSQGIAGGPGETQYF
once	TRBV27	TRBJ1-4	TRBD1	TGTGCCAGCAGTCCCGCGACAGGGGTAGGGGAAAAACTGTTTTTT	CASSPATGVGEKLFF
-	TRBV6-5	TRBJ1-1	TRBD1	TGTGCCAGCAGTTACTCGCAGGGGGCGGACACTGAAGCTTTCTTT	CASSYSQGADTEAFF
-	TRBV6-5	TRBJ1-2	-	TGTGCCAGCAGTTTCCTCCGACAAATGATCTACTATGGCTACACCTTC	CASSFLRQMIYYGYTF
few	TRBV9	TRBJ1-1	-	TGTGCCAGCAGCGTAGAGGGACACCTGAACACTGAAGCTTTCTTT	CASSVEGHLNTEAFF
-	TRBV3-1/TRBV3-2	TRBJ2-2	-	TGTGCCAGCAGGAGAAACCCGAACACCGGGGAGCTGTTTTTT	CASRRNPNTGELFF
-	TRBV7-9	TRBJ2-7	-	TGTGCCAGCAGCTTATCAGGGTACGACGAGCAGTACTTC	CASSLSGYDEQYF
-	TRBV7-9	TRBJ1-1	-	TGTGCCAGCAGCTCTGAGGGAAGGGATGCTTTCTTT	CASSSEGRDAFF
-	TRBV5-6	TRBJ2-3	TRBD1	TGTGCCAGCAGCCCTGACAGGGGGCTTCGCACAGATACGCAGTATTTT	CASSPDRGLRTDTQYF
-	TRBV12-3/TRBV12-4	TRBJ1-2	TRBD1	TGTGCCAGCAGCCCGGACAGGATTCGCTACACCTTC	CASSPDRIRYTF
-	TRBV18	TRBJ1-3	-	TGTGCCAGCTCACCCGGACAGATCTCTGGAAACACCATATATTTT	CASSPGQISGNTIYF
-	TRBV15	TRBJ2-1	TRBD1	TGTGCCACCAGCAGAGATAACAGGGGGAGAAATGAGCAGTTCTTC	CATSRDNRGRNEQFF
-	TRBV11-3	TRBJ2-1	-	TGTGCCAGCAGCTTAGGAGAGAACAATGAGCAGTTCTTC	CASSLGENNEQFF
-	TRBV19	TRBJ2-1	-	TGTGCCAGTAGTATTGGGTCAGGGCGGAAGCAGTTCTTC	CASSIGSGRKQFF
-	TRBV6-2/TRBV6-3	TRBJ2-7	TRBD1	TGTGCCAGCAGTTTCCTAGGGGGCCAATCCTACGAGCAGTACTTC	CASSFLGGQSYEQYF
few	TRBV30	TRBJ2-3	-	TGTGCCTGGAGTCGGGTCAGTAGCACAGATACGCAGTATTTT	CAWSRVSSTDTQYF
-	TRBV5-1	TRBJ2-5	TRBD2	TGCGCCAGCAGCTCCCCGATACTAGCGGGAGGAATGGAGACCCAGTACTTC	CASSSPILAGGMETQYF
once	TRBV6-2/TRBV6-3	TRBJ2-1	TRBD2	TGTGCCAGCAGTCAACGGGAAGTAGCGGGGGGCAGTGAGCAGTTCTTC	CASSQREVAGGSEQFF
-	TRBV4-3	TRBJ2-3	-	TGCGCCAGCAGCCGAGACCCACAGGGCTACACAGATACGCAGTATTTT	CASSRDPQGYTDTQYF
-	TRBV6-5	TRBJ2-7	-	TGTGCCAGCAGTTACTCGTGGACAGAACAACCCTACGAGCAGTACTTC	CASSYSWTEQPYEQYF
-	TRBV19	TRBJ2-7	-	TGTGCCAGTAGTATAACTGGGAGGAGCTCCTACGAGCAGTACTTC	CASSITGRSSYEQYF
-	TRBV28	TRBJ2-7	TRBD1	TGTGCCAGCAGTCGTCCGGACAGGGCCTACGAGCAGTACTTC	CASSRPDRAYEQYF
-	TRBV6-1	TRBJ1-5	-	TGTGCCAGCAGTGAAGTGGGCGGGATCAATCAGCCCCAGCATTTT	CASSEVGGINQPQHF
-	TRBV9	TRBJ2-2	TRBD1	TGTGCCAGCAGCGTAGGACAGGGGGCAGGGGAGCTGTTTTTT	CASSVGQGAGELFF